What follows describes a single TCR beta chain. Antigen: not known. The data were obtained in a study of T-cell reconstitution after alpha-beta-depleted transplantation in children. It was with unique molecular identifiers that the TCRbeta library was prepared. MiXCR, run by TCRdb on the PCR reads, gives a single entry per CDR3 protein. The data contain fewer than 550,000 distinct CDR3 sequences, roughly 10% of them singletons. Study results and caveats: After transplant, at about two months, alpha-beta T cells were reportedly derived from several hundred expanded graft clones. Newly produced T cells mostly accounted for T-cell counts and diversity one year post-transplant.

Germline V gene lookup returns CDR1 MNHEY and CDR2 SVGAGI. The V end was cut by 4 bases, the J end by 1 base, with 13 bases between. CDR3 length: 15 residues. The chain carries TRBV6-5 and TRBJ2-5, with D possibly being TRBD1 (6 bases). This specimen was PBMCs, mostly from graft donor cells, taken 180 days after TCRalphabeta/CD19-depleted stem cell transplant. This receptor was obtained from a female patient between 2 and 15 years old who had a stem cell transplant for aplastic anemia, so the T cells may come from the graft donor. For the CDR3, the DNA is TGTGCCAGCAGTTTTACGGGACAACCCCAAGAGACCCAGTACTTC. Translating it yields CASSFTGQPQETQYF.